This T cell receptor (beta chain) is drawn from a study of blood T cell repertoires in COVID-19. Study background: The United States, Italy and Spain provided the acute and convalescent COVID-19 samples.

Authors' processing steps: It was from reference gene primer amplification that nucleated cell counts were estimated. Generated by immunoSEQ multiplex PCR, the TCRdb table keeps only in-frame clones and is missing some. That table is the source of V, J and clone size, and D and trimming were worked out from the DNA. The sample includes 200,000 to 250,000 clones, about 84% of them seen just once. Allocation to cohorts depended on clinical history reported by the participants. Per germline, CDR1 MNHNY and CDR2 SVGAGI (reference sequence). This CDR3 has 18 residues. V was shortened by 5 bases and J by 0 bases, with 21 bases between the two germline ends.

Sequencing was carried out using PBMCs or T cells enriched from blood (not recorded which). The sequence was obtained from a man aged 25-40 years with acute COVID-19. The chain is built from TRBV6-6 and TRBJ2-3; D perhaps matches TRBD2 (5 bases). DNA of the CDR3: TGTGCCAGCAGTCACCCTGGCGGGTTGGGTGGAAGCACAGATACGCAGTATTTT. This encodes CASSHPGGLGGSTDTQYF.